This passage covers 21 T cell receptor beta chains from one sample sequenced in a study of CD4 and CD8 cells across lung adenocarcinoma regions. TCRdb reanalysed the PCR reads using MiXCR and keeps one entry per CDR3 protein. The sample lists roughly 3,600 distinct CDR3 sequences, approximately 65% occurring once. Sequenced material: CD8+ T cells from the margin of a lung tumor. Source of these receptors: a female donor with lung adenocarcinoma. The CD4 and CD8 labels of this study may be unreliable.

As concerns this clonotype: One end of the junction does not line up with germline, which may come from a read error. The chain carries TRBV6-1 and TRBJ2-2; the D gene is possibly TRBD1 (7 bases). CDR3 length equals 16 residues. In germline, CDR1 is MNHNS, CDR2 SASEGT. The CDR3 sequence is CASSERGGANTGEVFF. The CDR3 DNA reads TGTGCCAGCAGTGAACGAGGGGGCGCGAACACCGGGGAGGTGTTTTTT.

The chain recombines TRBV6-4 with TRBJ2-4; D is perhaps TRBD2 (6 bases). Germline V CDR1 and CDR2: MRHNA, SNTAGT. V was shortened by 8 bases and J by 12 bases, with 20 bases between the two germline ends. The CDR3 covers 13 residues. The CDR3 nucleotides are TGTGCCAGCGGTCTGGGAGGCAAAGATACTCAGTACTTC. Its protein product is CASGLGGKDTQYF.

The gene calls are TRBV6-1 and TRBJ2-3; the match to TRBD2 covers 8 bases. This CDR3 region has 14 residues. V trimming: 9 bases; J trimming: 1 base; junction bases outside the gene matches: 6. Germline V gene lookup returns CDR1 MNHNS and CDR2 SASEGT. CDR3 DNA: TGTGCCAGTAAGCGGGAGATGGGCACAGATACGCAGTATTTT. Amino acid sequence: CASKREMGTDTQYF.

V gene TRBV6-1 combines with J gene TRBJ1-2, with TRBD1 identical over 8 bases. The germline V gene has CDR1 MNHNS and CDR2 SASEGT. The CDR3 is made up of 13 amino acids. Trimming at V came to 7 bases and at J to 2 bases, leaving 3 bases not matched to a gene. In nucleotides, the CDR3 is TGTGCCAGCACCTGGACAGGGAACTATGGCTACACCTTC. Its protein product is CASTWTGNYGYTF.

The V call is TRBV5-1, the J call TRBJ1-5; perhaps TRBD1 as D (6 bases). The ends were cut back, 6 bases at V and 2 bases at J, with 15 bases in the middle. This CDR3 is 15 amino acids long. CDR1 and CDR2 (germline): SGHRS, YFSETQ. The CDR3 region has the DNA TGCGCCAGCACCCCCACAGGGATCGGCAATCAGCCCCAGCATTTT. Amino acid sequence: CASTPTGIGNQPQHF. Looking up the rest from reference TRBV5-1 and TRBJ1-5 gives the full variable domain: KAGVTQTPRYLIKTRGQQVTLSCSPISGHRSVSWYQQTPGQGLQFLFEYFSETQRNKGNFPGRFSGRQFSNSRSEMNVSTLELGDSALYLCASTPTGIGNQPQHFGDGTRLSIL.

The CDR3 DNA follows: TGTGCCAGCAGCCGGGGACAGGCGAACACCGGGGAGCTGTTTTTT. Translation gives CASSRGQANTGELFF. The chain carries TRBV6-1 and TRBJ2-2, with 8 bases fitting TRBD1. J was trimmed by 0 bases and V by 6 bases; bases with no gene match: 3. This CDR3 has 15 amino acids. CDR1 is MNHNS, CDR2 SASEGT, per germline.

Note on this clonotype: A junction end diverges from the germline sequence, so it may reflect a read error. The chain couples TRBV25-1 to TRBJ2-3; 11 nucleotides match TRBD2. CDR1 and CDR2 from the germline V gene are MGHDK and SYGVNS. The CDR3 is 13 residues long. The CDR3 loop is CASKTSGTDTQYF. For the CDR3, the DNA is TGTGCCAGCAAGACTAGCGGGACAGATACGCAGTATTTC.

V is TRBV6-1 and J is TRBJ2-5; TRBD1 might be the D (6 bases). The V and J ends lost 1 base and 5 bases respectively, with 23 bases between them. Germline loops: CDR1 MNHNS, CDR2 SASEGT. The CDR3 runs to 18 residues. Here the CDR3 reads CASSEGLGAHYLGETQYF. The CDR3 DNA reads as TGTGCCAGCAGTGAAGGCTTGGGGGCACATTATCTCGGGGAGACCCAGTACTTC.

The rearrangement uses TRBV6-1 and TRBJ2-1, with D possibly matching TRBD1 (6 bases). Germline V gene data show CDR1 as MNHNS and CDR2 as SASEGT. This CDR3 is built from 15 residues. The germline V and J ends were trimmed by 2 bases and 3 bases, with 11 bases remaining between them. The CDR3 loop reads CASSERVGGYNEQFF. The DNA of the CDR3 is TGTGCCAGCAGTGAAAGGGTAGGGGGCTACAATGAGCAGTTCTTC.

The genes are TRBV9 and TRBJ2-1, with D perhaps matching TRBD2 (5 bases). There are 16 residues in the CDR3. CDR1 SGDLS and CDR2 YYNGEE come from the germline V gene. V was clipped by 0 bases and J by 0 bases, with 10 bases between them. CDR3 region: CASSVGHGNSYNEQFF. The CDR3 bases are TGTGCCAGCAGCGTAGGTCACGGGAACTCCTACAATGAGCAGTTCTTC.

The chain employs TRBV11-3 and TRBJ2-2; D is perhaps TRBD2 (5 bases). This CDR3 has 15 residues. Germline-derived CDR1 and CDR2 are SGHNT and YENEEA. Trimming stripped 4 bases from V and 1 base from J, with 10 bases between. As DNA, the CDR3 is TGTGCCAGCAGCTCAGGACTGAAGAACACCGGGGAGCTGTTTTTT. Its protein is CASSSGLKNTGELFF.

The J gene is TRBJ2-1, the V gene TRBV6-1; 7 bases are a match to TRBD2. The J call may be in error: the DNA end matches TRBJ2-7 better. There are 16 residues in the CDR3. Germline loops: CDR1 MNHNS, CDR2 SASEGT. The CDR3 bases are TGTGCCAGCAGTGAAGTTGGGACTACTCTATCCTACGAGCAGTACTTC. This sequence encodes CASSEVGTTLSYEQYF.

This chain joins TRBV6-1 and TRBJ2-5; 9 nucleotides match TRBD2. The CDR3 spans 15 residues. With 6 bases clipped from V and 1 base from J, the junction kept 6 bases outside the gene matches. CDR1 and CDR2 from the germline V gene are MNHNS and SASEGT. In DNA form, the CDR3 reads TGTGCCAGCAGGACGGGACTAGCAGGCCAAGAGACCCAGTACTTC. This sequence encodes CASRTGLAGQETQYF.

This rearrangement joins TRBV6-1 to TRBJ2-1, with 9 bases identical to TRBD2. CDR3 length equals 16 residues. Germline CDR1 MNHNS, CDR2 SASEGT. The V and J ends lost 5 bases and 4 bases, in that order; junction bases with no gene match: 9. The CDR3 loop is CASSPGSSGNYNEQFF. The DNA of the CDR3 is TGTGCCAGCAGTCCCGGGTCTAGCGGGAATTACAATGAGCAGTTCTTC.

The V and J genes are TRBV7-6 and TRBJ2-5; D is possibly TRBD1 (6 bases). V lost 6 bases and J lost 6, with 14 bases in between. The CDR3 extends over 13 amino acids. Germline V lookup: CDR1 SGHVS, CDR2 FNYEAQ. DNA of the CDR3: TGTGCCAGCAGTGCAGGGGTCGGACAGACCCAGTACTTC. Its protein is CASSAGVGQTQYF.

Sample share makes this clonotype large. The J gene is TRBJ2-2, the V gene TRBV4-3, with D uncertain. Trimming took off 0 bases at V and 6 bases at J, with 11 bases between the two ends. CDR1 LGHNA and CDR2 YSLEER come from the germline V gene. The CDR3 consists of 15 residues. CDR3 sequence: CASSQDSTTSGELFF. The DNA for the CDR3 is TGCGCCAGCAGCCAAGATTCCACCACGTCCGGGGAGCTGTTTTTT.

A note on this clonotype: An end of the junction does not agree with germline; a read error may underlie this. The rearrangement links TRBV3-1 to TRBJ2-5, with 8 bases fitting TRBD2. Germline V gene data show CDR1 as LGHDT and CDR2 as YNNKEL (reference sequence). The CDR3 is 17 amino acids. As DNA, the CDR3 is TGTGCCAGCAGCCAGGGTCGGGGGGGCCGTGCCCCAGATACCCAGTACTTT. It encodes CASSQGRGGRAPDTQYF.

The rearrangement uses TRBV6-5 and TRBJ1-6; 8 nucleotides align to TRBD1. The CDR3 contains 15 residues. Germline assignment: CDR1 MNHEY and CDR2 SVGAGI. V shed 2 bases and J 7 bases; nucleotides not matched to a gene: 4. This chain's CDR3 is CASSYTTGDNSPLHF. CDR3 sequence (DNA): TGTGCCAGCAGTTACACGACAGGGGACAATTCACCCCTCCACTTT.

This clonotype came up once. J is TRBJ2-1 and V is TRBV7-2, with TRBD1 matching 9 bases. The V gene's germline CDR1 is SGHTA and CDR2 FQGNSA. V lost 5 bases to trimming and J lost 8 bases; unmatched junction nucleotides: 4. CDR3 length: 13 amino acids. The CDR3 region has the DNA TGTGCCAGCAGCAACACAGGGGGCTATGAGCAGTTCTTC. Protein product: CASSNTGGYEQFF.

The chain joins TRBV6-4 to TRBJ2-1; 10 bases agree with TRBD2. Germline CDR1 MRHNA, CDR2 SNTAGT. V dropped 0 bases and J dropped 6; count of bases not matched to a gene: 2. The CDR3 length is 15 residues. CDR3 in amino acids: CASSDSSGRANEQFF. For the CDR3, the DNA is TGTGCCAGCAGTGACTCCAGCGGGAGGGCCAATGAGCAGTTCTTC.

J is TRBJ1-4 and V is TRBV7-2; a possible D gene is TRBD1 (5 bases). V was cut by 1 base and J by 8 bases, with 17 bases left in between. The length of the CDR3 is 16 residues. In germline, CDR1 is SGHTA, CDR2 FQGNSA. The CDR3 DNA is TGTGCCAGCAGCTTAGAGTTCCGGTTTGGGGGGGAAAAACTGTTTTTT. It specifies CASSLEFRFGGEKLFF.